This T cell receptor beta chain appears in the sequencing data of a study of blood T cell repertoires in COVID-19. Whole-study context: Researchers got acute and convalescent COVID-19 samples from the United States, Italy and Spain. T cells, B-cell-depleted T cells, or PBMCs supplied cDNA or gDNA.

How the authors handled the data: Amplification from reference gene primers served as the basis for estimated nucleated cell counts. Generated by immunoSEQ multiplex PCR, the TCRdb table keeps only in-frame clones and is missing some. That table furnishes V, J and clone size, whereas the DNA furnished D and trimming. The data contain about 140,000 clones, roughly 86% of them seen just once; the ten biggest clones take up roughly 3.5%. CDR1 SGHTA and CDR2 FQGNSA come from the germline V gene. V lost 8 bases, J lost 7 bases, and 15 bases lay in between. This CDR3 region has 14 residues. V usage is TRBV7-2 and J usage is TRBJ1-6; weak D call: TRBD1 (5 bases). The specimen was PBMCs or T cells enriched from blood (not recorded which). The sequence was collected from a woman between 50 and 59 years old with acute COVID-19. CDR3 bases: TGTGCCAGCCACAGGTCAACGCCAAATTCACCCCTCCACTTT. This translates into CASHRSTPNSPLHF.